This T cell receptor beta chain is drawn from a study of blood T cell repertoires in COVID-19. Study context: Material from acute and convalescent COVID-19 was sourced from the United States, Italy and Spain. Sources were T cells, B-cell-depleted T cells, or PBMCs; the material itself was cDNA or gDNA.

Residents of around 24 US areas, aged 18 to 89 years, made up the participants. Self-reported history from a screening survey and questionnaire set each donor's cohort. The method was immunoSEQ multiplex PCR; TCRdb's version includes in-frame clones alone and lacks a portion of them. The sample records about 210,000 clones, about nine tenths being singletons. The table lists this clone with a few counts. This CDR3 has 13 amino acids. V was clipped by 4 bases and J by 7 bases; unmatched bases: 3. Germline V gene sequence: CDR1 KGHDR, CDR2 SFDVKD. Sequencing was performed on PBMCs or T cells enriched from blood (not recorded which). This TCR was recovered from a man aged 18 to 29 with acute COVID-19. The chain joins TRBV24-1 to TRBJ2-1, with 7 bases matching TRBD2. Here the CDR3 DNA reads TGTGCCACCAGTGACGTAGCGGGTAATGAGCAGTTCTTC. Residues: CATSDVAGNEQFF.